A single sample is the source of the 30 T cell receptor beta chains below, sequenced in a study of identical twins. Via MiXCR, TCRdb re-called the 5' RACE reads, giving one row per CDR3 protein. The sample has around 480,000 distinct CDR3 sequences, about 14% seen once; the top ten hold about 0.54%. These data were also reused for a study on yellow fever vaccine responses in identical twins.

The sample was CD4+ T cells sorted from blood. These receptors originate from a woman aged 18-30 years in good health.

This clonotype appeared a few times. The V gene is TRBV6-5, the J gene TRBJ2-7; D possibly corresponds to TRBD2 (7 bases). Germline V gene lookup returns CDR1 MNHEY and CDR2 SVGAGI. The CDR3 is 14 amino acids. V lost 2 bases to trimming and J lost 0 bases, with 8 bases between them. The CDR3: CASSYGGASYEQYF. Here the CDR3 DNA reads TGTGCCAGCAGTTACGGGGGGGCCTCCTACGAGCAGTACTTC.

CDR3 coding DNA: TGCAGTGCTAGACTGTCAGGGGGCGGGAGGCACGAGCAGTACTTC. This gives the protein CSARLSGGGRHEQYF. The rearrangement joins TRBV20-1 to TRBJ2-7; either TRBD1 or TRBD2 may supply D (8 bases each). Germline V gene sequence: CDR1 DFQATT, CDR2 SNEGSKA (reference sequence). CDR3 length: 15 residues. Between the trimmed V and J ends, which lost 2 bases and 5 bases, there was a span of 19 bases.

This clonotype was detected a few times. The chain employs TRBV29-1 and TRBJ1-1; the D is unclear. Germline V gene data show CDR1 as SQVTM and CDR2 as ANQGSEA. The CDR3 has 13 residues. V gave up 7 bases and J gave up 0 bases, with 12 bases separating them. The CDR3 loop reads CSARRDLNTEAFF. For the CDR3, the DNA is TGCAGCGCCCGAAGAGATTTGAACACTGAAGCTTTCTTT.

In this sample, this clonotype turned up a few times. V and J are TRBV29-1 and TRBJ1-5; a possible D gene is TRBD1 (6 bases). The germline V gene has CDR1 SQVTM and CDR2 ANQGSEA. Trimming cost V 5 bases and J 5 bases, with 10 bases left between them. The CDR3 is 12 amino acids. DNA of the CDR3: TGCAGCGTTCGGACAGCCGATCAGCCCCAGCATTTT. Translation: CSVRTADQPQHF.

This clonotype was detected only a few times. The chain has TRBV5-6 and TRBJ2-7, with no clear D. The V gene's germline CDR1 is SGHDT and CDR2 YYEEEE. Trimming took off 2 bases at V and 4 bases at J, with 16 bases between the two ends. The CDR3 length is 15 residues. In nucleotides, the CDR3 is TGTGCCAGCAGCTTAAGACCTACAGCAGAGTACGAGCAGTACTTC. As protein: CASSLRPTAEYEQYF.

This clonotype was recorded at least ten times. V is TRBV12-3 or TRBV12-4 and J is TRBJ2-1; 7 bases agree with TRBD2. The CDR3 covers 14 residues. After removal of 6 bases from V and 2 bases from J, the junction contained 4 bases not matched to a gene. CDR3 sequence reads: CASSVAGPYNEQFF. The DNA for the CDR3 is TGTGCCAGCAGCGTAGCGGGCCCCTACAATGAGCAGTTCTTC.

This clonotype was counted between two and nine times. The genes are TRBV9 and TRBJ2-5, with 8 bases matching TRBD1. V lost 3 bases to trimming and J lost 5 bases; unmatched junction nucleotides: 9. Germline V gives CDR1 SGDLS, CDR2 YYNGEE. This CDR3 is 15 amino acids long. The chain's CDR3 is CASSGQGAFHETQYF. Here the CDR3 DNA reads TGTGCCAGCAGCGGCCAGGGGGCTTTTCACGAGACCCAGTACTTC.

The chain employs TRBV9 and TRBJ1-5, with D uncertain. Germline loops: CDR1 SGDLS, CDR2 YYNGEE. V was clipped by 2 bases and J by 0 bases, with 9 bases between them. This CDR3 spans 15 amino acids. The CDR3 DNA is TGTGCCAGCAGCGTGAGCGGCATTAGCAATCAGCCCCAGCATTTT. Protein product: CASSVSGISNQPQHF. Full variable domain (remainder filled in from reference TRBV9 and TRBJ1-5): DSGVTQTPKHLITATGQRVTLRCSPRSGDLSVYWYQQSLDQGLQFLIQYYNGEERAKGNILERFSAQQFPDLHSELNLSSLELGDSALYFCASSVSGISNQPQHFGDGTRLSIL.

The table lists this clonotype with a count of one. This sequence joins TRBV11-2 and TRBJ2-7, with 9 nucleotides matching TRBD1. The CDR3 is made up of 14 amino acids. Germline V gives CDR1 SGHAT, CDR2 FQNNGV. The ends lost 6 bases at V and 4 bases at J; junction bases unmatched: 7. CDR3 amino acids: CASSKGQGWYEQYF. The CDR3 nucleotides are TGTGCCAGCAGTAAAGGACAGGGGTGGTACGAGCAGTACTTC. Combining the CDR3 with reference TRBV11-2 and TRBJ2-7 gives the whole variable domain EAGVAQSPRYKIIEKRQSVAFWCNPISGHATLYWYQQILGQGPKLLIQFQNNGVVDDSQLPKDRFSAERLKGVDSTLKIQPAKLEDSAVYLCASSKGQGWYEQYFGPGTRLTVT.

The chain recombines TRBV29-1 with TRBJ2-2; D gene uncertain. Germline CDR1 is SQVTM and CDR2 is ANQGSEA. V lost 4 bases and J 6 bases, leaving 9 bases between the germline ends. CDR3 length equals 12 residues. CDR3: CSVARAAGELFF. CDR3 DNA: TGCAGCGTTGCTAGGGCGGCCGGGGAGCTGTTTTTT.

In its sample, this clonotype was seen once. The V call is TRBV6-6, the J call TRBJ2-3, with D unresolved. The CDR3 has 11 amino acids. Germline V gene sequence: CDR1 MNHNY, CDR2 SVGAGI (reference sequence). Trimming took off 8 bases at V and 6 bases at J, with 9 bases between the two ends. The DNA for the CDR3 is TGTGCCAGCGCCCCCGGGGATACGCAGTATTTT. Translation gives CASAPGDTQYF.

The chain employs TRBV5-6 and TRBJ2-2, with D maybe TRBD2 (6 bases). Trimming left V 4 bases short and J 5 bases short, with 15 bases between. This CDR3 is 15 amino acids long. CDR1 and CDR2 (germline): SGHDT, YYEEEE. CDR3 nucleotide sequence: TGTGCCAGCAGCCTATCCGGGACTCGGACCGGGGAGCTGTTTTTT. Translation: CASSLSGTRTGELFF.

The rearrangement uses TRBV5-1 and TRBJ2-7, with no clear D. CDR1 is SGHRS and CDR2 is YFSETQ in the germline V gene. This CDR3 comprises 13 residues. The V end was cut by 2 bases, the J end by 3 bases, with 9 bases between. CDR3 in DNA: TGCGCCAGCAGCTTTTTCGTCGGCTACGAGCAGTACTTC. It is translated as CASSFFVGYEQYF.

A few counts support this clonotype. The chain employs TRBV6-5 and TRBJ2-1, with unresolved D. Trimming left V 6 bases short and J 13 bases short, with 13 bases between. In germline, CDR1 is MNHEY, CDR2 SVGAGI. CDR3 size: 11 residues. CDR3 nucleotide sequence: TGTGCCAGCAGCGCCGGACGGTTCCAGTTCTTC. This encodes CASSAGRFQFF.

As for this clonotype: This may be a read error: a much more frequent sequence differs by one nucleotide. The chain has TRBV28 and TRBJ2-7, with 8 bases fitting TRBD1. The CDR3 extends over 13 amino acids. CDR1 MDHEN and CDR2 SYDVKM come from the germline V gene. The CDR3, as DNA: TGTGCCACATGGACAGGGTTGTCCTACGAGCTGTACTTC. Protein sequence: CATWTGLSYELYF. Filled out from reference TRBV28 and TRBJ2-7, the complete variable domain reads DVKVTQSSRYLVKRTGEKVFLECVQDMDHENMFWYRQDPGLGLRLIYFSYDVKMKEKGDIPEGYSVSREKKERFSLILESASTNQTSMYLCATWTGLSYELYFGPGTRLTVT.

This clonotype appeared a few times. CDR3 sequence: CASSQVPGTSGSYEQYF. For the CDR3, the DNA is TGCGCCAGCAGCCAGGTTCCCGGGACTAGCGGCTCCTACGAGCAGTACTTC. The gene calls are TRBV4-1 and TRBJ2-7, with 11 bases that match TRBD2. Trimming cost V 3 bases and J 0 bases; bases outside gene matches: 7. The CDR3 spans 17 residues. The germline gives CDR1 MGHRA, CDR2 YSYEKL.

The rearrangement uses TRBV5-1 and TRBJ2-1, with TRBD2 identical over 8 bases. Germline CDR1 reads SGHRS; CDR2 reads YFSETQ. This CDR3 is 14 amino acids long. The J segment lost 7 bases and the V segment lost 0 bases, leaving 3 bases of the junction unmatched. The CDR3 coding sequence is TGCGCCAGCAGCTTGGGACTAGCGACGAATGAGCAGTTCTTC. This gives the protein CASSLGLATNEQFF.

This clonotype was observed at least ten times. V is TRBV11-2 and J is TRBJ2-3; no reliable D call. This CDR3 contains 15 residues. CDR1 and CDR2 from the germline V gene are SGHAT and FQNNGV. V lost 2 bases, J lost 5 bases, and 14 bases lay in between. This CDR3 is CASSLPPGRRDTQYF. The CDR3 DNA is TGTGCCAGCAGCTTACCCCCCGGCCGAAGAGATACGCAGTATTTT.

This clonotype was counted at least ten times. The gene calls are TRBV5-1 and TRBJ2-1, with D tentatively TRBD2 (6 bases). This CDR3 has 15 residues. The germline CDR1 and CDR2 sequences are SGHRS and YFSETQ. V was clipped by 2 bases and J by 2 bases, with 11 bases between them. As DNA, the CDR3 is TGCGCCAGCAGCTTCCAGGAGGGGACCTACAATGAGCAGTTCTTC. Translating it yields CASSFQEGTYNEQFF.

DNA for the CDR3: TGTGCCAGCAGTGCCGGACAGGGAAGACGGGAAAAACTGTTTTTT. Its translation is CASSAGQGRREKLFF. This chain uses TRBV25-1 with TRBJ1-4; 8 bases map to TRBD1. This CDR3 has 15 amino acids. Germline CDR1 reads MGHDK; CDR2 reads SYGVNS. With V trimmed by 4 bases and J by 8 bases, 9 bases remained unmatched.

The chain is built from TRBV6-6 and TRBJ1-5, with D hard to call. The CDR3 is 13 residues long. Trimming pared 6 bases from V and 4 bases from J, leaving 10 bases between. Germline V gene lookup returns CDR1 MNHNY and CDR2 SVGAGI (reference sequence). For the CDR3, the DNA is TGTGCCAGCAGCAACCTCGGAAATCAGCCCCAGCATTTT. It codes for CASSNLGNQPQHF.

This clonotype was observed a few times. The V and J genes are TRBV5-6 and TRBJ2-2, with D hard to call. V was cut by 2 bases and J by 1 base, with 9 bases left in between. Per germline, CDR1 SGHDT and CDR2 YYEEEE. The CDR3 contains 15 residues. CDR3 DNA sequence: TGTGCCAGCAGCTTTGGGCTGTGGAACACCGGGGAGCTGTTTTTT. Translating gives CASSFGLWNTGELFF. Drawing the rest from reference TRBV5-6 and TRBJ2-2, the complete variable domain is DAGVTQSPTHLIKTRGQQVTLRCSPKSGHDTVSWYQQALGQGPQFIFQYYEEEERQRGNFPDRFSGHQFPNYSSELNVNALLLGDSALYLCASSFGLWNTGELFFGEGSRLTVL.

The chain is built from TRBV6-6 and TRBJ2-1; no clear D gene. V dropped 0 bases and J dropped 15 bases, with 12 bases sitting between them. CDR3 size: 12 residues. CDR1 is MNHNY and CDR2 is SVGAGI in the germline V gene (reference sequence). CDR3 sequence (DNA): TGTGCCAGCAGTTACTCAGGCGACAAAAGGTTCTTC. This translates into CASSYSGDKRFF.

This clonotype was detected many times. The chain links TRBV7-2 to TRBJ2-1; TRBD1 or TRBD2 may be the D gene (6 bases each). CDR3 size: 14 residues. The ends were cut back, 6 bases at V and 8 bases at J, with 17 bases in the middle. The germline gives CDR1 SGHTA, CDR2 FQGNSA. CDR3 residues: CASRRDTPLDEQFF. CDR3 DNA: TGTGCCAGCAGGCGGGACACCCCCCTGGATGAGCAGTTCTTC.

The table lists this clonotype with many counts. This chain links TRBV7-9 with TRBJ2-7; weak D call: TRBD2 (6 bases). The CDR3 contains 13 residues. V lost 3 bases and J lost 4, with 10 bases in between. Germline CDR1 is SEHNR and CDR2 is FQNEAQ (reference sequence). CDR3 sequence: CASSFGSQYEQYF. The CDR3 DNA reads as TGTGCCAGCAGCTTCGGGAGTCAGTACGAGCAGTACTTC.

A few counts support this clonotype. The rearrangement uses TRBV5-1 and TRBJ2-7; 9 nucleotides align to TRBD1. This CDR3 is 15 amino acids long. Germline-derived CDR1 and CDR2 are SGHRS and YFSETQ. V dropped 4 bases and J dropped 3; count of bases not matched to a gene: 8. The CDR3 DNA sequence: TGCGCCAGCAGCCGCGGACAGGGGATAAACTACGAGCAGTACTTC. It translates to CASSRGQGINYEQYF.

In this sample, this clonotype turned up a few times. The rearrangement joins TRBV7-2 to TRBJ2-1, with 8 bases that match TRBD2. J was trimmed by 6 bases and V by 4 bases; bases with no gene match: 14. The CDR3 contains 17 residues. From germline, CDR1 is SGHTA and CDR2 FQGNSA. The CDR3 DNA reads TGTGCCAGCAGCTCCCGAAAGGTAGGACTAGCAGGCAATGAGCAGTTCTTC. It translates to CASSSRKVGLAGNEQFF.

The rearrangement links TRBV6-1 to TRBJ1-1; D gene uncertain. The CDR3 is 17 amino acids. Germline V lookup: CDR1 MNHNS, CDR2 SASEGT. V lost 2 bases to trimming and J lost 4 bases, with 20 bases between them. Here the CDR3 DNA reads TGTGCCAGCAGTGAACCCAAAGTCGGGAAGGTTGTCACTGAAGCTTTCTTT. Translated, it gives CASSEPKVGKVVTEAFF.

The table lists this clonotype with a few counts. The chain combines TRBV5-1 with TRBJ1-4; D unclear. Germline-derived CDR1 and CDR2 are SGHRS and YFSETQ. V was shortened by 2 bases and J by 0 bases, with 8 bases between the two germline ends. The CDR3 contains 15 residues. CDR3 sequence (DNA): TGCGCCAGCAGCTTCGGTACAGCAACTAATGAAAAACTGTTTTTT. This gives the protein CASSFGTATNEKLFF.

V usage is TRBV7-2 and J usage is TRBJ2-7; maybe TRBD1 (6 bases). Trimming cost V 2 bases and J 2 bases, with 13 bases left between them. Germline V gives CDR1 SGHTA, CDR2 FQGNSA. This CDR3 is 15 amino acids long. The CDR3 here is CASSLTGDIPYEQYF. CDR3 coding DNA: TGTGCCAGCAGCTTAACCGGGGACATCCCCTACGAGCAGTACTTC.